These 2 T cell receptor beta chains were all obtained from the same sample, sequenced in a study of cytomegalovirus exposure and HLA in healthy donors. Amplification used 60 Vbeta primers and 13 Jbeta primers. Clones were sequenced by immunoSEQ multiplex PCR, and TCRdb holds only the in-frame ones, with some missing. The profile shows 95,000 to 150,000 clones, approximately 72% of them singletons. Material: PBMCs. The receptors here all came from a woman between 50 and 59 years old in good health and CMV-seropositive.

The chain links TRBV7-6 to TRBJ2-5; 11 bases are a match to TRBD2. This CDR3 comprises 17 residues. The J segment lost 2 bases and the V segment lost 4 bases, leaving 9 bases of the junction unmatched. CDR1 SGHVS and CDR2 FNYEAQ come from the germline V gene. The CDR3 sequence is CASSSISGGAQQETQYF. The CDR3 bases are TGTGCCAGCAGCTCTATTAGCGGGGGGGCCCAACAAGAGACCCAGTACTTC.

The V call is TRBV4-3, the J call TRBJ2-1; 8 nucleotides agree with TRBD2. CDR1 and CDR2 (germline): LGHNA, YSLEER. The CDR3 covers 16 residues. With V trimmed by 0 bases and J by 7 bases, 8 bases remained unmatched. The CDR3 region is CASSQDLRGGRNEQFF. In nucleotides, the CDR3 is TGCGCCAGCAGCCAAGATCTTCGGGGGGGCCGGAATGAGCAGTTCTTC.